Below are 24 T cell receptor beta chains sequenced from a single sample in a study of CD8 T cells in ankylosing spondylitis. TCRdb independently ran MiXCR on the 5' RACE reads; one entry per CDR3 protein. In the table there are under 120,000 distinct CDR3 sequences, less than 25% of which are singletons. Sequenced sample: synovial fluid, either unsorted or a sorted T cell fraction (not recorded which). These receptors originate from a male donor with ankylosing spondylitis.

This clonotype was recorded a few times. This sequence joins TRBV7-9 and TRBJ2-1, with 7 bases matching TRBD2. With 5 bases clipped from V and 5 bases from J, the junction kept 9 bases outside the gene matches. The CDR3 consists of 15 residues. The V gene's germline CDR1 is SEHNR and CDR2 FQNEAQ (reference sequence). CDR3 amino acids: CASSPRASGNNEQFF. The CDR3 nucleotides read TGTGCCAGCAGCCCCCGGGCTAGCGGAAACAATGAGCAGTTCTTC.

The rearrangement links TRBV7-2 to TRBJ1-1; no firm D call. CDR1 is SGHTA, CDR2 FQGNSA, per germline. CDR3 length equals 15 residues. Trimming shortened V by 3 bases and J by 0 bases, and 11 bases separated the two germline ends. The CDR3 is CASSFRLQLNTEAFF. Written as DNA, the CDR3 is TGTGCCAGCAGCTTTAGGTTACAGTTGAACACTGAAGCTTTCTTT.

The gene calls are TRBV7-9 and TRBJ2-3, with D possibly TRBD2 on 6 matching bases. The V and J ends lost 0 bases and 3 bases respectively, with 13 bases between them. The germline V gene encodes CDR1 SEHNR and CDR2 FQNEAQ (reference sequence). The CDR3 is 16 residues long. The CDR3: CASSLAVGGVTDTQYF. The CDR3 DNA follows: TGTGCCAGCAGCTTAGCGGTGGGGGGAGTAACAGATACGCAGTATTTT.

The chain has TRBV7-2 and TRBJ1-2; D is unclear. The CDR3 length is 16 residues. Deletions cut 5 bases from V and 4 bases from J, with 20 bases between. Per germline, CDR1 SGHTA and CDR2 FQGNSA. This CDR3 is CASSPRREAGSYGYTF. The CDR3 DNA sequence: TGTGCCAGCAGCCCCCGAAGGGAGGCGGGTTCCTATGGCTACACCTTC.

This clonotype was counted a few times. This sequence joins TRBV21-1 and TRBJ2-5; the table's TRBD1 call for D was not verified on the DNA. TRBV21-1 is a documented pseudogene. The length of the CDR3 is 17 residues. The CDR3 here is CASSRQGTGGTQETQYF. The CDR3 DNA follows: TGTGCCAGCAGCAGACAAGGAACAGGGGGTACCCAAGAGACCCAGTACTTC.

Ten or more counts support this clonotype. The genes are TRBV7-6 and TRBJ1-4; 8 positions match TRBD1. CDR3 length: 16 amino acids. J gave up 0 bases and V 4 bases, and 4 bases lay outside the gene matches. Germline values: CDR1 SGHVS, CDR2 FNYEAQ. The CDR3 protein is CASSSDRVATNEKLFF. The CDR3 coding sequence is TGTGCCAGCAGCTCGGACAGGGTTGCAACTAATGAAAAACTGTTTTTT.

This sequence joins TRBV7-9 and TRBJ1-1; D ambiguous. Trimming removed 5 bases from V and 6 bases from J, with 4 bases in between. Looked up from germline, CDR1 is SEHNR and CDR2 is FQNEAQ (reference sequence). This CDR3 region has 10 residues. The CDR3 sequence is CASSGSEAFF. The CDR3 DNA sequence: TGTGCCAGCAGCGGGTCTGAAGCTTTCTTT. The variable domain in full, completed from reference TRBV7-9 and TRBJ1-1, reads DTGVSQNPRHKITKRGQNVTFRCDPISEHNRLYWYRQTLGQGPEFLTYFQNEAQLEKSRLLSDRFSAERPKGSFSTLEIQRTEQGDSAMYLCASSGSEAFFGQGTRLTVV.

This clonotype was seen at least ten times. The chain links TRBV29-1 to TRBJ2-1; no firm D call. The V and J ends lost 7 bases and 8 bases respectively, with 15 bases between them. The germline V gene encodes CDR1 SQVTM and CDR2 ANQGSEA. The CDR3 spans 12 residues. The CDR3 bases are TGCAGCGCTCCGAGAGCTGGTGATGAGCAGTTCTTC. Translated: CSAPRAGDEQFF.

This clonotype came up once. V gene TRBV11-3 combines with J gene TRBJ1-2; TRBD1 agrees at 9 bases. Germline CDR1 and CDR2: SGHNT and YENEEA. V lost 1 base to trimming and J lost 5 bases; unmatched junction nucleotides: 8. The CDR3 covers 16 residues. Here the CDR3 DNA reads TGTGCCAGCAGCTTAGGCGGGACAGGGACCTTGTATGGCTACACCTTC. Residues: CASSLGGTGTLYGYTF. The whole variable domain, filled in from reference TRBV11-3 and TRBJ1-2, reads EAGVVQSPRYKIIEKKQPVAFWCNPISGHNTLYWYLQNLGQGPELLIRYENEEAVDDSQLPKDRFSAERLKGVDSTLKIQPAELGDSAVYLCASSLGGTGTLYGYTFGSGTRLTVV.

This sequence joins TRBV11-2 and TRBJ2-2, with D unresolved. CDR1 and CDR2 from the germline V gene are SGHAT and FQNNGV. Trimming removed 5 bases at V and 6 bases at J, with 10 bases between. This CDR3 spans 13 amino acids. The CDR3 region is CASSPLDAGELFF. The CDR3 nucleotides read TGTGCCAGCAGCCCCTTGGACGCCGGGGAGCTGTTTTTT.

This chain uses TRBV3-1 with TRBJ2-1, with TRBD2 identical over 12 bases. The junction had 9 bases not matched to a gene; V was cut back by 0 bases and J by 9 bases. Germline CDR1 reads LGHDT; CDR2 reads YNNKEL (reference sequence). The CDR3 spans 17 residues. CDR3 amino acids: CASSQDPRLAGVAEQFF. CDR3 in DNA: TGTGCCAGCAGCCAAGACCCCCGACTAGCGGGAGTGGCTGAGCAGTTCTTC.

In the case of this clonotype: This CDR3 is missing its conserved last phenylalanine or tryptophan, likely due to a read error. The CDR3 coding sequence is TGTGCCATCAACATCGGAGGGGTCACAGATACGCAGTATTCT. Protein sequence: CAINIGGVTDTQYS. The gene calls are TRBV10-3 and TRBJ2-3, with D perhaps matching TRBD2 (6 bases). The germline gives CDR1 ENHRY, CDR2 SYGVKD. The CDR3 has 14 amino acids. Trimming stripped 7 bases from V and 2 bases from J, with 13 bases between.

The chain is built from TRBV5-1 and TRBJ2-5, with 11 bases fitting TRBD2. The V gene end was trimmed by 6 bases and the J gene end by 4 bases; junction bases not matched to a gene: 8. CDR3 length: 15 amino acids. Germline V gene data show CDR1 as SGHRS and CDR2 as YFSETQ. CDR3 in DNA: TGCGCCAGCATGACTAGCGGGATATCAGGAGAGACCCAGTACTTC. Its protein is CASMTSGISGETQYF.

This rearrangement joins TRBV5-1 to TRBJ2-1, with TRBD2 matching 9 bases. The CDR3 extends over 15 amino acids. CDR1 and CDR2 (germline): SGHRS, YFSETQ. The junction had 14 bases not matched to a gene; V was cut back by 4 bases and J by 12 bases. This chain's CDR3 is CASSTTSGLPGRQFF. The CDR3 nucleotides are TGCGCCAGCAGCACAACTAGCGGGCTCCCCGGGCGGCAGTTCTTC. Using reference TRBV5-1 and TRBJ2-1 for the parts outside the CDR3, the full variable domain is KAGVTQTPRYLIKTRGQQVTLSCSPISGHRSVSWYQQTPGQGLQFLFEYFSETQRNKGNFPGRFSGRQFSNSRSEMNVSTLELGDSALYLCASSTTSGLPGRQFFGPGTRLTVL.

The CDR3 loop is CASSPGQMNAYGYTF. CDR3 sequence (DNA): TGTGCCAGCAGTCCGGGACAGATGAACGCCTATGGCTACACCTTC. The rearrangement links TRBV6-2 or TRBV6-3 to TRBJ1-2; 7 nucleotides align to TRBD1. The CDR3 extends over 15 amino acids. Germline V CDR1 and CDR2: MNHEY, SVGEGT. Losses at the gene ends were 5 bases for V and 4 bases for J; bases not matched to a gene: 10.

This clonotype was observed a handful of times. The CDR3, as DNA: TGTGCCTGGACAGGGGCGGGAGATACGCAGTATTTT. It yields the protein CAWTGAGDTQYF. The chain has TRBV30 and TRBJ2-3; possibly TRBD1 for D (6 bases). V was clipped by 4 bases and J by 5 bases, with 10 bases between them. CDR1 and CDR2 from the germline V gene are GTSNPN and SVGIG (reference sequence). This CDR3 spans 12 amino acids.

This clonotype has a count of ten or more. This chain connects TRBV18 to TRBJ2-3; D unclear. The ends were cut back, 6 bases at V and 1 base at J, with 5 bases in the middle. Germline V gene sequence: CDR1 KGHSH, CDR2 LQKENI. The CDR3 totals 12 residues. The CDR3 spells CASSPRTDTQYF. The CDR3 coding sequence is TGTGCCAGCTCCCCTCGCACAGATACGCAGTATTTT.

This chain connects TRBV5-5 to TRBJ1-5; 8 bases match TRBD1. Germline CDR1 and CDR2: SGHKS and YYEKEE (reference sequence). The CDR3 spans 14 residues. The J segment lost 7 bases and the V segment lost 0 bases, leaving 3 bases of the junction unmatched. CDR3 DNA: TGTGCCAGCAGCTTGGTAGACAGGGGACAGCCCCAGCATTTT. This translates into CASSLVDRGQPQHF.

Here the CDR3 reads CSAGTSSYEQYF. Written as DNA, the CDR3 is TGCAGTGCTGGGACTAGCTCCTACGAGCAGTACTTC. The rearrangement uses TRBV20-1 and TRBJ2-7; 8 positions agree with TRBD2. Trimming removed 5 bases from V and 0 bases from J; junction bases left unmatched: 0. The CDR3 is 12 residues long. The germline CDR1 and CDR2 sequences are DFQATT and SNEGSKA (reference sequence).

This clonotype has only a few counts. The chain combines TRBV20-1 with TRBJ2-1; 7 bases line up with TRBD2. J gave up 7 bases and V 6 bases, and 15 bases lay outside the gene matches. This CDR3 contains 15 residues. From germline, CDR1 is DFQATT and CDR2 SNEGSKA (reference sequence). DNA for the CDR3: TGCAGTGCCGGGGGACTACCGGGAGGCGGAAATGAGCAGTTCTTC. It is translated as CSAGGLPGGGNEQFF.

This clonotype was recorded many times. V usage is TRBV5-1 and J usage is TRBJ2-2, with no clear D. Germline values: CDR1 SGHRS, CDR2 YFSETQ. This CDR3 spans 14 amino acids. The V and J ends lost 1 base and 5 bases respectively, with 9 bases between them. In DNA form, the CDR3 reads TGCGCCAGCAGCTTGTTACAGTCAACCGGGGAGCTGTTTTTT. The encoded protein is CASSLLQSTGELFF. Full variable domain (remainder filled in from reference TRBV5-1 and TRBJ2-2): KAGVTQTPRYLIKTRGQQVTLSCSPISGHRSVSWYQQTPGQGLQFLFEYFSETQRNKGNFPGRFSGRQFSNSRSEMNVSTLELGDSALYLCASSLLQSTGELFFGEGSRLTVL.

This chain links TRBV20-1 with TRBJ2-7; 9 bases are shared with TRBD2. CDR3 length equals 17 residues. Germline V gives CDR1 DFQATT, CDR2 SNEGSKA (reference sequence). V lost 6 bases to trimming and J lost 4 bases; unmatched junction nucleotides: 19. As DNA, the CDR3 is TGCAGTGCCCCACCCGGCGGGAGGGCCTTTTCGAAGTACGAGCAGTACGTC. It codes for CSAPPGGRAFSKYEQYV.

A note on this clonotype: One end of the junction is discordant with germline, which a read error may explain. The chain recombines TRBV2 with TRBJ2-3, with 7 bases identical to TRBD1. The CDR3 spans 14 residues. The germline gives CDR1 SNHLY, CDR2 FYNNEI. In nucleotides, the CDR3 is TGTGCCAGCAGTGAAGCACAGGGGAGAGATACGCGGTATTTT. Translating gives CASSEAQGRDTRYF. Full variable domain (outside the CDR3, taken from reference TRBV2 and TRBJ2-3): EPEVTQTPSHQVTQMGQEVILRCVPISNHLYFYWYRQILGQKVEFLVSFYNNEISEKSEIFDDQFSVERPDGSNFTLKIRSTKLEDSAMYFCASSEAQGRDTRYFGPGTRLTVL.

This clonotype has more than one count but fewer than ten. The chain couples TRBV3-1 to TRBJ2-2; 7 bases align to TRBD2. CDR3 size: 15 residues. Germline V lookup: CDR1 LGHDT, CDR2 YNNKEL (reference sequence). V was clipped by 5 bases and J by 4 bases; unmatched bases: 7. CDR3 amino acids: CASSWDYPGTGELFF. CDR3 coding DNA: TGTGCCAGCAGCTGGGACTACCCGGGCACCGGGGAGCTGTTTTTT.